The subject of this entry is one TCR beta chain. What it binds is not known. Together with a sample-barcoded 5' primer, a J-beta primer mix was included in a second PCR lasting about 7 to 12 cycles. Via MiXCR, TCRdb re-called the 5' RACE reads, giving one row per CDR3 protein. The sample records around 800,000 distinct CDR3 sequences, about 48% being singletons. This sample stems from a study of blood T cells in healthy people across ages. Overall study findings and caveats: Naive T cell percentage and TCR beta diversity correlated strongly. The lack of PBMC sorting stopped any conclusive naive versus antigen-experienced comparison. The study lacked donor CMV status, which possibly confounded expanded clonotype changes. Compared with aged donors, long-lived donors showed fewer expanded clones, suggesting selection.

The V end was cut by 0 bases, the J end by 3 bases, with 3 bases between. CDR3 length: 12 residues. Germline V lookup: CDR1 SQVTM, CDR2 ANQGSEA. V gene TRBV29-1 combines with J gene TRBJ1-3; D gene ambiguous. The sample was blood. This clonotype was obtained from a man at least 80 years old in good health. Here the CDR3 reads CSVEEGGNTIYF. The DNA for the CDR3 is TGCAGCGTTGAAGAAGGTGGAAACACCATATATTTT.